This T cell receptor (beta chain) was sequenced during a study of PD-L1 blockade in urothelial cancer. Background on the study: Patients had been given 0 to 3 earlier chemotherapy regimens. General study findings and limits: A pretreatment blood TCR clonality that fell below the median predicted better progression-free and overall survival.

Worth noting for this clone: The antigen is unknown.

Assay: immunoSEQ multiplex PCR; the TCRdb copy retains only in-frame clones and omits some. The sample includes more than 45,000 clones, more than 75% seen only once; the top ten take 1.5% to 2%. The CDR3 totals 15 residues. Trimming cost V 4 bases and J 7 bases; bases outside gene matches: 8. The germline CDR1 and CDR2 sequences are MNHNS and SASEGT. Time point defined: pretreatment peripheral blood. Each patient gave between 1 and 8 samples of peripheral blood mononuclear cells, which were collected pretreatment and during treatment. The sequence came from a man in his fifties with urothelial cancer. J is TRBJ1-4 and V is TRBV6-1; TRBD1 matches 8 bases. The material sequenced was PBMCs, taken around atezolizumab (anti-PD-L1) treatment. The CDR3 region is CASSVQGGSGEKLFF. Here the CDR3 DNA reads TGTGCCAGCAGTGTACAGGGGGGGAGTGGTGAAAAACTGTTTTTT.